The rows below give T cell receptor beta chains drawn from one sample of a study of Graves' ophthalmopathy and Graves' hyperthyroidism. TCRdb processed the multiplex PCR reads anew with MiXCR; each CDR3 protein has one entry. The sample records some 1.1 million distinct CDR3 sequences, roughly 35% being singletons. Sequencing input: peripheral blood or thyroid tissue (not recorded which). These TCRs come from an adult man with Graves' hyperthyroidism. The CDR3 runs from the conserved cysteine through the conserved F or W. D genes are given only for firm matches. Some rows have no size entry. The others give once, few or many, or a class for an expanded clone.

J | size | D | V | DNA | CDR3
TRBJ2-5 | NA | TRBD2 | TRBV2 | TGTGCCAGCAGAAGCAGACTAGCGGGGGCGGAGACCCAGTACTTC | CASRSRLAGAETQYF
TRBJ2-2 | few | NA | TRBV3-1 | TGTGCCAGCAGCCCAGCAGCGAACACCGGGGAGCTGTTTTTT | CASSPAANTGELFF
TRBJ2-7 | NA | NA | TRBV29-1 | TGCAGCGCTCTCTGGGACACCGCCCCCTACGAGCAGTACTTC | CSALWDTAPYEQYF
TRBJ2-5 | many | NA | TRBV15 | TGTGCCACCAGCAGAGATCGACACCGAGAGACCCAGTACTTC | CATSRDRHRETQYF
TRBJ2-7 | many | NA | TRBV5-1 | TGCGCCAGCAGCTTGGAGGGTGATTACGAGCAGTACTTC | CASSLEGDYEQYF
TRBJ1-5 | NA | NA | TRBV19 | TGTGCCAGTAGTATAAGTGGCAGAAGCATCAATCAGCCCCAGCATTTT | CASSISGRSINQPQHF
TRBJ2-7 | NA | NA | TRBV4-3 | TGCGCCAGCAGCCAGGACGTGGGGGACCTTTACGAGCAGTACTTC | CASSQDVGDLYEQYF
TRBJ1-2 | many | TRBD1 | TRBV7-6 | TGTGCCAGCAGCTCGAGGGACAGGGACTATGGCTACACCTTC | CASSSRDRDYGYTF
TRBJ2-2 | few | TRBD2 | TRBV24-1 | TGTGCCACCAGTGATTTGGGGACTAGCAGGCACACCGGGGAGCTGTTTTTT | CATSDLGTSRHTGELFF
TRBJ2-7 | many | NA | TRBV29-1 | TGCAGCGTTGCCCAGGGCAGCCTTACCACCTACGAGCAGTACTTC | CSVAQGSLTTYEQYF
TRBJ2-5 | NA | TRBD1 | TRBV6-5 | TGTGCCAGCAGTGACCGGGACAGTGGTGGAAAAGAGACCCAGTACTTC | CASSDRDSGGKETQYF
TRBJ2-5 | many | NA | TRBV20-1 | TGCAGTGCTAGGAGACAGACCGCCGGGACCCAGTACTTC | CSARRQTAGTQYF
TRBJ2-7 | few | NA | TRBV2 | TGTGCCAGCTCACCACCCAACGCTTCTCCCTACGAGCAGTACTTC | CASSPPNASPYEQYF
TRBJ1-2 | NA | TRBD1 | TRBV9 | TGTGCCAGCAGCGTAGGAATCGGACAGGACTATGGCTACACCTTC | CASSVGIGQDYGYTF
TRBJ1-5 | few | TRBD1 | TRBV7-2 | TGTGCCAGCAGCTTACAAGGGGGCGCTGAGACCCAGCATTTT | CASSLQGGAETQHF
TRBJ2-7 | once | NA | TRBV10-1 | TGCGCCAGCAGCATAGGAGTCGAGCAGTACTTC | CASSIGVEQYF
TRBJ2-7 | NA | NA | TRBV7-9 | TGTGCCAGCAGTTATCGTCGGGTAACCTACGAGCAGTACTTC | CASSYRRVTYEQYF
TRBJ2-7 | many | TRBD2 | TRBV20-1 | TGCAGTGCTGAGCGGGGGGCTTCGTACGAGCAGTACTTC | CSAERGASYEQYF
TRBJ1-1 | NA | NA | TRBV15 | TGTGCCACCAGCCCAAACGAGGGGATCACTGAAGCTTTCTTT | CATSPNEGITEAFF
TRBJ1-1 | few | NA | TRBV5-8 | TGTGCCAGCAGCCTGGGACACCTAGGGCCTGAAGCTTTCTTT | CASSLGHLGPEAFF
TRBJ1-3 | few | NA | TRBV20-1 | TGCAGTGCTAGTGGGGCCGAGGGGGGATTTGGAAACACCATATATTTT | CSASGAEGGFGNTIYF
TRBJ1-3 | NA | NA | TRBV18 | TGTGCCAGCTCACCTCAAGGCGACACCATATATTTT | CASSPQGDTIYF
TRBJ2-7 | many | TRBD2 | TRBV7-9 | TGTGCCAGCAGCTTAGCAGGACTAGCGGAGTCCTACGAGCAGTACTTC | CASSLAGLAESYEQYF
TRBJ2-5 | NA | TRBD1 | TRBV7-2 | TGTGCCAGCACGAGGTATTCCCCACAGGGGAAAAAAGAGACCCAGTACTTC | CASTRYSPQGKKETQYF
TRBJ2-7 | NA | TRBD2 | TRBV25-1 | TGTGCCAGCAGCCAAGATAGGGGGCTAGCGGGAGAGTCCTACGAGCAGTACTTC | CASSQDRGLAGESYEQYF
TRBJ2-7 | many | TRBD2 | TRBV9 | TGTGCCAGCAGCGTACTAGCGGGGTTTTATTGCTCCTACGAGCAGTACTTC | CASSVLAGFYCSYEQYF